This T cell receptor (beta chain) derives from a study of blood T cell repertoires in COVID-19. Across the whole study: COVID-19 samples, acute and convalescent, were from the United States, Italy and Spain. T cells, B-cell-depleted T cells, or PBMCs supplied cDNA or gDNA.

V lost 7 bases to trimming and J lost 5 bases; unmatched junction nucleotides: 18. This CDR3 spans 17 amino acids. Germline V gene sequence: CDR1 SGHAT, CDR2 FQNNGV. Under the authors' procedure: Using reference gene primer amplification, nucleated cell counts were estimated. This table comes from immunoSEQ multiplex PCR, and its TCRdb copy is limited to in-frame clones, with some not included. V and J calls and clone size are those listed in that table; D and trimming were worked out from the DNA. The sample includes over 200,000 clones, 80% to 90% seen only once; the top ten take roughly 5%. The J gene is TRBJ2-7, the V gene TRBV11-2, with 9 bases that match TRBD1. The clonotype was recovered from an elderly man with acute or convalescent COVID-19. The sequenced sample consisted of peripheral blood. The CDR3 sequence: CASTLTAIRTGDNEQYF. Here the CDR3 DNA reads TGTGCCAGCACCTTGACCGCGATCCGGACAGGGGATAACGAGCAGTACTTC.